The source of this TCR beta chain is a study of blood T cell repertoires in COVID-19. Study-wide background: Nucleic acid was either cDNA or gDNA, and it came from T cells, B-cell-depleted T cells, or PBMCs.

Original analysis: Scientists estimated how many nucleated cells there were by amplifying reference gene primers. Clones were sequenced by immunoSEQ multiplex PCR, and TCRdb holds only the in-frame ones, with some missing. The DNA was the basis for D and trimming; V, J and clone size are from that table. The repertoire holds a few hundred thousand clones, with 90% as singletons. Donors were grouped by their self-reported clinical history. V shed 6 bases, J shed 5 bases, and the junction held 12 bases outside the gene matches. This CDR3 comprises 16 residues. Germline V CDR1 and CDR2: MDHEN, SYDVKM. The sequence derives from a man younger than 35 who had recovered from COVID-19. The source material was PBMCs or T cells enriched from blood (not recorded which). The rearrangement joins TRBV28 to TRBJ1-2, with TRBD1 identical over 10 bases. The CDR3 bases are TGTGCCAGCAGCCCATTCGGGACAGGGGTTCTATATGGCTACACCTTC. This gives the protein CASSPFGTGVLYGYTF.